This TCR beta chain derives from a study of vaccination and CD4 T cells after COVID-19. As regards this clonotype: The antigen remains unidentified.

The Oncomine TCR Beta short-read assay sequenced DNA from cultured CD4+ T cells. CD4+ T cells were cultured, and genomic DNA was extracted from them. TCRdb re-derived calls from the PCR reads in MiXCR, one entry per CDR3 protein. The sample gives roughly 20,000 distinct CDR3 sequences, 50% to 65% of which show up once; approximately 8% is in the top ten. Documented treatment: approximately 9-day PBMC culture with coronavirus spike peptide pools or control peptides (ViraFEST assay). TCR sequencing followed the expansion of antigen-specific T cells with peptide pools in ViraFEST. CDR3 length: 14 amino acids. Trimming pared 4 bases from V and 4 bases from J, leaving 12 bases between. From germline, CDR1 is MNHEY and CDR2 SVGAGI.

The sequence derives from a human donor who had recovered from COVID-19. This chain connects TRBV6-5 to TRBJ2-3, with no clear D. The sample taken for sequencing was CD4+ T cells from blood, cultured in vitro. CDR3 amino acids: CASSSEVGADTQYF. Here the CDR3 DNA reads TGTGCCAGCAGTTCCGAAGTTGGCGCAGATACGCAGTATTTT.